A single sample is the source of the 28 T cell receptor beta chains below, sequenced in a study of T cell responses to AZD1222 COVID-19 vaccine. Produced via immunoSEQ multiplex PCR; TCRdb's table is partial and in-frame only. The sample holds some 150,000 clones; just over 90% are singletons and the top ten take about 9.1%. Sample: peripheral blood, taken on day 0 of AZD1222 vaccination. The source of these receptors is an adult in good health.

In its sample, this clone was seen a few times. The genes are TRBV2 and TRBJ1-2; 7 bases agree with TRBD1. CDR3 length equals 14 residues. CDR1 and CDR2 from the germline V gene are SNHLY and FYNNEI. Trimming at V came to 2 bases and at J to 6 bases, leaving 6 bases not matched to a gene. CDR3 amino acids: CASSEWAGGNGYTF. The DNA of the CDR3 is TGTGCCAGCAGTGAATGGGCAGGGGGTAATGGCTACACCTTC.

The chain links TRBV2 to TRBJ1-2; D is ambiguous. The V gene lost 6 bases and the J gene lost 2 bases, with 10 bases spanning the gap. The V gene's germline CDR1 is SNHLY and CDR2 FYNNEI. The CDR3 is 13 amino acids. The DNA for the CDR3 is TGTGCCAGCAGGGGAGGCGGAAACTATGGCTACACCTTC. It codes for CASRGGGNYGYTF.

V is TRBV19 and J is TRBJ2-7; TRBD2 matches at 13 bases. The CDR3 spans 15 residues. Germline values: CDR1 LNHDA, CDR2 SQIVND (reference sequence). V lost 7 bases and J lost 2; bases outside the gene matches: 5. CDR3 DNA: TGTGCCAGTATGCGGACTAGCGGGGGAACCTACGAGCAGTACTTC. It yields the protein CASMRTSGGTYEQYF.

The chain has TRBV11-3 and TRBJ2-5, with 10 bases aligning to TRBD2. CDR3 length: 14 amino acids. V dropped 6 bases and J dropped 5; count of bases not matched to a gene: 6. Germline values: CDR1 SGHNT, CDR2 YENEEA. The CDR3 nucleotides read TGTGCCAGCAGACTAGCGGGAACAAGGGAGACCCAGTACTTC. Translating it yields CASRLAGTRETQYF.

A single count supports this clone. The V and J genes are TRBV12-5 and TRBJ1-1, with D perhaps matching TRBD1 (6 bases). Trimming removed 4 bases at V and 5 bases at J, with 11 bases between. Germline lookup yields CDR1 LGHNT and CDR2 FRNRAP. This CDR3 is built from 13 residues. The CDR3 protein is CASGSPGVTEAFF. The CDR3 DNA sequence: TGTGCTAGTGGTTCGCCAGGGGTAACTGAAGCTTTCTTT.

This chain links TRBV29-1 with TRBJ2-4, with TRBD2 as a possible D gene (5 bases). V shed 4 bases and J shed 9 bases, with 16 bases lying between them. This CDR3 comprises 13 residues. Germline CDR1 reads SQVTM; CDR2 reads ANQGSEA. CDR3 residues: CSVASRDKGIQYF. CDR3 coding DNA: TGCAGCGTTGCTAGTCGGGATAAGGGCATTCAGTACTTC.

The chain is built from TRBV7-6 and TRBJ2-1, with D uncertain. The CDR3 covers 11 residues. Germline loops: CDR1 SGHVS, CDR2 FNYEAQ. V was shortened by 4 bases and J by 6 bases, with 4 bases between the two germline ends. The CDR3: CASSYTNEQFF. Written as DNA, the CDR3 is TGTGCCAGCAGCTATACCAATGAGCAGTTCTTC.

The sample holds a few counts of this clone. The V call is TRBV24-1, the J call TRBJ2-1, with unresolved D. V lost 6 bases, J lost 7 bases, and 18 bases lay in between. This CDR3 is 15 amino acids long. CDR1 and CDR2 (germline): KGHDR, SFDVKD. Here the CDR3 reads CATSPPLGIVNEQFF. CDR3 nucleotides: TGTGCCACCAGTCCCCCACTGGGTATAGTGAATGAGCAGTTCTTC.

V is TRBV4-1 and J is TRBJ1-1, with 8 bases matching TRBD1. Per the germline V gene, CDR1 is MGHRA and CDR2 is YSYEKL. V shed 3 bases, J shed 5 bases, and the junction held 2 bases outside the gene matches. The CDR3 extends over 13 amino acids. In DNA, the CDR3 is TGCGCCAGCAGCCAGACAGGGGCAACTGAAGCTTTCTTT. As protein: CASSQTGATEAFF.

CDR3 amino acids: CASSQDWGGPYTF. The CDR3, as DNA: TGTGCCAGCAGCCAAGATTGGGGGGGCCCCTACACCTTC. The chain employs TRBV3-1 (or the pseudogene TRBV3-2) and TRBJ1-2; D may be TRBD1 (6 bases). The CDR3 loop spans 13 amino acids. Germline V gene sequence: CDR1 LGHDT, CDR2 YNNKEL (reference sequence). The V end was cut by 0 bases, the J end by 10 bases, with 12 bases between.

The chain carries TRBV5-1 and TRBJ1-2; a weak D match, TRBD1 (5 bases). The CDR3 totals 14 residues. V dropped 2 bases and J dropped 3 bases, with 11 bases sitting between them. CDR1 SGHRS and CDR2 YFSETQ come from the germline V gene. The CDR3 region is CASSFQGADYGYTF. In nucleotides, the CDR3 is TGCGCCAGCAGCTTCCAGGGCGCGGACTATGGCTACACCTTC.

This sequence joins TRBV7-2 and TRBJ1-6; D not resolved. Germline CDR1 is SGHTA and CDR2 is FQGNSA. Trimming removed 3 bases at V and 8 bases at J, with 11 bases between. The CDR3 is 14 amino acids. The CDR3 region is CASSFGVSDSPLHF. CDR3 bases: TGTGCCAGCAGCTTTGGGGTCTCTGATTCACCCCTCCACTTT. The complete variable domain, with remaining parts taken from reference TRBV7-2 and TRBJ1-6, reads GAGVSQSPSNKVTEKGKDVELRCDPISGHTALYWYRQSLGQGLEFLIYFQGNSAPDKSGLPSDRFSAERTGGSVSTLTIQRTQQEDSAVYLCASSFGVSDSPLHFGNGTRLTVT.

The gene calls are TRBV29-1 and TRBJ1-5, with D unclear. Germline V CDR1 and CDR2: SQVTM, ANQGSEA. The CDR3 sequence is 16 residues long. Trimming left V 6 bases short and J 0 bases short, with 18 bases between. CDR3 bases: TGCAGCGTGCCCCCCAAGTCGAGCTATAGCAATCAGCCCCAGCATTTT. This gives the protein CSVPPKSSYSNQPQHF.

This clone was detected only a few times. This rearrangement joins TRBV18 to TRBJ2-2; the D is unclear. V gave up 4 bases and J gave up 5 bases, with 5 bases separating them. Germline V gene data show CDR1 as KGHSH and CDR2 as LQKENI. The CDR3 length is 12 residues. The CDR3 DNA reads as TGTGCCAGCTCACACGGTACCGGGGAGCTGTTTTTT. Translating it yields CASSHGTGELFF.

V usage is TRBV28 and J usage is TRBJ1-2; 9 bases match TRBD1. Germline V gene lookup returns CDR1 MDHEN and CDR2 SYDVKM. This CDR3 is built from 17 residues. V gave up 2 bases and J gave up 2 bases; unmatched junction bases: 9. DNA of the CDR3: TGTGCCAGCAGTTTAGGGTGGACAGGGGTAACCAACTATGGCTACACCTTC. Its translation is CASSLGWTGVTNYGYTF.

V is TRBV4-1 and J is TRBJ1-2; 9 nucleotides align to TRBD1. The germline gives CDR1 MGHRA, CDR2 YSYEKL. The CDR3 covers 15 residues. The V and J ends lost 0 bases and 4 bases, in that order; junction bases with no gene match: 3. The CDR3 here is CASSQEPDRGYGYTF. Here the CDR3 DNA reads TGCGCCAGCAGCCAAGAACCGGACAGGGGCTATGGCTACACCTTC.

The chain uses TRBV2 and TRBJ2-2; TRBD1 matches 7 bases. This CDR3 comprises 14 residues. V shed 3 bases, J shed 4 bases, and the junction held 2 bases outside the gene matches. Looked up from germline, CDR1 is SNHLY and CDR2 is FYNNEI. In nucleotides, the CDR3 is TGTGCCAGCAGTGAGTGGGACAGCACCGGGGAGCTGTTTTTT. Translated, it gives CASSEWDSTGELFF.

Worth noting for this clone: The conserved closing phenylalanine or tryptophan is absent in this CDR3, likely reflecting a read error. The DNA is left out, because the CDR3 cannot be placed on it with certainty; the CDR3 is given as TCRdb lists it. The rearrangement joins TRBV7-6 to TRBJ1-1. Counting both end residues, the CDR3 totals 10 amino acids. CDR1 and CDR2 from the germline V gene are SGHVS and FNYEAQ. This chain's CDR3 is CASSPHNMKG.

This chain links TRBV7-2 with TRBJ1-1; TRBD1 might be the D (6 bases). The CDR3 has 16 residues. Trimming cost V 1 base and J 7 bases, with 19 bases left between them. Germline CDR1 SGHTA, CDR2 FQGNSA. CDR3 nucleotides: TGTGCCAGCAGCTTAGTAGGTGGGGACAACCCATTTGAAGCTTTCTTT. This gives the protein CASSLVGGDNPFEAFF.

The chain is built from TRBV5-1 and TRBJ1-2, with 10 positions matching TRBD1. The CDR3 spans 16 residues. Germline lookup yields CDR1 SGHRS and CDR2 YFSETQ. The ends lost 3 bases at V and 6 bases at J; junction bases unmatched: 11. The chain's CDR3 is CASSSGQGIRTDGYTF. The CDR3 region has the DNA TGCGCCAGCAGCTCGGGACAGGGGATTAGGACAGATGGCTACACCTTC.

CDR3 sequence reads: CASSFQAGEYEQYF. The CDR3, as DNA: TGTGCCAGCAGCTTTCAGGCAGGGGAGTACGAGCAGTACTTC. V is TRBV7-9 and J is TRBJ2-7; D may be TRBD1 (6 bases). Between the trimmed V and J ends, which lost 3 bases and 4 bases, there was a span of 13 bases. The CDR3 spans 14 residues. CDR1 and CDR2 (germline): SEHNR, FQNEAQ (reference sequence).

CDR3 coding DNA: TGTGCCACCAGCAGAGACCGGACTAGCGGGACCTACGAGCAGTACTTC. Translated: CATSRDRTSGTYEQYF. V and J are TRBV15 and TRBJ2-7; TRBD2 agrees at 12 bases. The CDR3 runs to 16 residues. Germline V gene data show CDR1 as LNHNV and CDR2 as YYDKDF (reference sequence). The V and J ends lost 0 bases and 2 bases, in that order; junction bases with no gene match: 2.

This chain connects TRBV6-6 to TRBJ1-1; 8 bases line up with TRBD1. Germline lookup yields CDR1 MNHNY and CDR2 SVGAGI (reference sequence). Germline trimming cut 6 bases from V and 4 bases from J; bases unmatched to any gene: 4. The CDR3 is 13 residues long. For the CDR3, the DNA is TGTGCCAGCAGGACAGGGGCCGTCACTGAAGCTTTCTTT. Its translation is CASRTGAVTEAFF.

This sequence joins TRBV2 and TRBJ1-2; unclear D gene. The CDR3 runs 14 residues. Germline CDR1 SNHLY, CDR2 FYNNEI. V lost 3 bases, J lost 5 bases, and 13 bases lay in between. CDR3 sequence reads: CASSDLWGSYGYTF. The DNA for the CDR3 is TGTGCCAGCAGTGATCTTTGGGGTTCGTATGGCTACACCTTC.

The J gene is TRBJ1-2, the V gene TRBV5-1; D gene uncertain. Germline V lookup: CDR1 SGHRS, CDR2 YFSETQ. V lost 3 bases, J lost 0 bases, and 9 bases lay in between. The CDR3 runs 14 residues. The CDR3 spells CASSWVTSNYGYTF. DNA for the CDR3: TGCGCCAGCAGCTGGGTAACCTCTAACTATGGCTACACCTTC.

The chain couples TRBV6-6 to TRBJ2-1; TRBD1 matches 7 bases. The CDR3 has 14 residues. CDR1 is MNHNY, CDR2 SVGAGI, per germline (reference sequence). V shed 11 bases, J shed 0 bases, and the junction held 7 bases outside the gene matches. The CDR3 here is CAVGDSNSYNEQFF. CDR3 DNA: TGTGCCGTCGGGGACAGCAACTCCTACAATGAGCAGTTCTTC.

This clone has just one count. The chain couples TRBV9 to TRBJ1-6, with D hard to call. Germline-derived CDR1 and CDR2 are SGDLS and YYNGEE. V shed 4 bases and J shed 3 bases, with 8 bases lying between them. This CDR3 contains 14 residues. The CDR3 reads CASSPPGYNSPLHF. CDR3 DNA sequence: TGTGCCAGCAGCCCCCCAGGCTATAATTCACCCCTCCACTTT.

The table lists this clone with a few counts. The chain is built from TRBV7-3 and TRBJ2-1, with D tentatively TRBD1 (5 bases). CDR1 and CDR2 from the germline V gene are SGHTA and FQGTGA. This CDR3 has 12 residues. V lost 2 bases to trimming and J lost 8 bases, with 7 bases between them. CDR3 region: CASSLQGYEQFF. The CDR3 coding sequence is TGTGCCAGCAGCTTACAGGGCTATGAGCAGTTCTTC.